The TCR beta chain described here comes from a study of cytomegalovirus exposure and HLA in healthy donors. Trimming removed 5 bases at V and 4 bases at J, with 26 bases between. The CDR3 consists of 19 residues. Germline V gene lookup returns CDR1 SGHTA and CDR2 FQGNSA. It was with 60 Vbeta and 13 Jbeta primers that the PCR ran. The assay was immunoSEQ multiplex PCR, and TCRdb's table has in-frame clones only and misses some. The data hold some 160,000 clones, with around 80% observed a single time. The receptor was isolated from a woman between 40 and 50 years old in good health and CMV-seronegative. The rearrangement uses TRBV7-2 and TRBJ1-4, with TRBD1 as a possible D gene (5 bases). Sequencing input: PBMCs. For the CDR3, the DNA is TGTGCCAGCAGCCCCCAGTGGCCGGACATGTCGACCTATAATGAAAAACTGTTTTTT. Protein sequence: CASSPQWPDMSTYNEKLFF.